Listed below are T cell receptor beta chains from one sample, sequenced in a study of vaccination and CD4 T cells after COVID-19. TCRdb fed the PCR reads into MiXCR, producing one record per CDR3 protein. The data contain under 30,000 distinct CDR3 sequences, approximately 49% of them singletons. This material consisted of CD4+ T cells from blood, taken about 7 months after SARS-CoV-2 vaccination. The receptors come from a human donor who had recovered from COVID-19. Each CDR3 is given with its conserved first and last residue. A D gene is named only where the DNA matches it firmly. Some rows have no size entry. The others give once, few or many, or a class for an expanded clone.

abundance,d_gene,j_gene,v_gene,CDR3nt,CDR3aa
few,.,TRBJ2-3,TRBV6-4,TGTGCCAGCAGCAACGGACCGGACACAGATACGCAGTATTTT,CASSNGPDTDTQYF
.,TRBD1,TRBJ2-2,TRBV20-1,TGCAGTGCTAGAGATGACGTCAGGGGGCACACCGGGGAGCTGTTTTTT,CSARDDVRGHTGELFF
.,.,TRBJ2-3,TRBV27,TGTGCCAGCAGTTTTGCGGTCCGAGCATTTGATACGCAGTATTTT,CASSFAVRAFDTQYF
few,.,TRBJ1-6,TRBV7-9,TGTGCCAGCAGCTCGACAGTAAATTCACCCCTCCACTTT,CASSSTVNSPLHF
.,TRBD2,TRBJ2-7,TRBV20-1,TGCAGTGCCCGGGGACTAGCGGACTACGAGCGGTACTTC,CSARGLADYERYF
.,TRBD2,TRBJ2-3,TRBV6-4,TGTGCCAGCAGTGACTCCCATAGCGGGAGACCCACGCAGTATTTT,CASSDSHSGRPTQYF
.,.,TRBJ1-5,TRBV6-1,TGTGCCAGCAGTGCGAGGGTTAATAGCAATCAGCCCCAGCATTTT,CASSARVNSNQPQHF
.,.,TRBJ1-2,TRBV6-2/TRBV6-3,TGTGCCAGCAGCCCCATCGCTGGGTCTAACTATGGCTACACCTTC,CASSPIAGSNYGYTF
.,.,TRBJ2-4,TRBV6-1,TGTGCCAGCAGTGCCCGTGGACTAGCGGGACAGGGGGGCAGCAAAAACATTCAGTACTTC,CASSARGLAGQGGSKNIQYF
.,.,TRBJ2-7,TRBV12-3/TRBV12-4,TGTGCCAGCAGAATGGGACTCCAGGTTTCCGAGCAGTACTTC,CASRMGLQVSEQYF
.,.,TRBJ2-6,TRBV18,TGTGCCAGCTCACCGAGGGGCAGGGCCTCTGGGGCCAACGTCCTGACTTTC,CASSPRGRASGANVLTF
.,.,TRBJ2-2,TRBV20-1,TGCAGTGCTACGCTTCTCCCAAGGGGTCCAGAAGGGTACACCGGGGAGCTGTTTTTT,CSATLLPRGPEGYTGELFF
few,.,TRBJ2-7,TRBV20-1,TGCAGTGCTGGTACCGGGACAACCTACGAGCAGTACTTC,CSAGTGTTYEQYF
.,TRBD2,TRBJ2-1,TRBV7-3,TGTGCCAGCAGCTTAAGGGGGGGAAATGAGCAGTTCTTC,CASSLRGGNEQFF
.,.,TRBJ2-7,TRBV6-5,TGTGCCAGCAGTTACACAGGGTACCTAAACTACGAGCAGTACTTC,CASSYTGYLNYEQYF
.,.,TRBJ2-7,TRBV20-1,TGCAGTGCTAGGCAAGCCGGGACTTCGTACGAGCAGTACTTC,CSARQAGTSYEQYF
.,TRBD1,TRBJ2-3,TRBV11-3,TGTGCCAGCAGCCTACAGGGGCGCGGAGATACGCAGTATTTT,CASSLQGRGDTQYF